This TCR beta chain emerged from a study of cytomegalovirus exposure and HLA in healthy donors. Study findings and constraints: HLA alleles were associated with around 17,000 TCR beta sequences in a later analysis at 0.05 false discovery rate. Trimming of TCR beta V- and J-genes showed a link, identified in a later analysis, to a missense DCLRE1C variant.

PCR was performed using 60 Vbeta and 13 Jbeta primers. Only in-frame clones appear in the TCRdb table, and some are missing; sequencing was by immunoSEQ multiplex PCR. The sample has 150,000 to 200,000 clones; approximately 73% are singletons. For this clone: As yet, its antigen is unknown.

Trimming took 11 bases from V and 6 from J, leaving 7 bases between them. Germline V gene lookup returns CDR1 SEHNR and CDR2 FQNEAQ (reference sequence). The CDR3 has 9 residues. The chain combines TRBV7-9 with TRBJ1-1; D call uncertain. This clonotype was sampled from a man aged 30 to 39 in good health and CMV-seropositive. The sample taken for sequencing was PBMCs. The chain's CDR3 is CALLPEAFF. As DNA, the CDR3 is TGTGCCCTACTCCCTGAAGCTTTCTTT.